The 19 T cell receptor beta chains below were found in one sample sequenced in a study of identical twins. Each CDR3 protein gets one entry after TCRdb re-called the 5' RACE reads with MiXCR. This repertoire shows fewer than 350,000 distinct CDR3 sequences, approximately 8.5% found once; its top ten account for around 2.1%. The same sample was also used in a study of yellow fever vaccine responses in identical twins.

Source material: memory (CD45RO+) T cells sorted from blood. The source is a woman in her late teens or twenties in good health.

This clonotype was recorded at least ten times. The rearrangement links TRBV6-2 or TRBV6-3 to TRBJ2-1; D uncertain. V was pared by 7 bases and J by 5 bases, with 12 bases between. The CDR3 sequence is 13 residues long. The germline CDR1 and CDR2 sequences are MNHEY and SVGEGT. CDR3 residues: CASKDQFDNEQFF. For the CDR3, the DNA is TGTGCCAGCAAAGATCAGTTCGACAATGAGCAGTTCTTC.

In its sample, this clonotype was seen many times. V gene TRBV12-3 or TRBV12-4 combines with J gene TRBJ2-2; D unclear. This CDR3 contains 13 residues. V lost 5 bases and J lost 0, with 4 bases in between. CDR3 sequence: CASSTTNTGELFF. The DNA for the CDR3 is TGTGCCAGCAGTACAACGAACACCGGGGAGCTGTTTTTT.

V usage is TRBV6-5 and J usage is TRBJ2-7, with D unclear. This CDR3 is 17 amino acids long. Deletions cut 4 bases from V and 4 bases from J, with 23 bases between. CDR1 MNHEY and CDR2 SVGAGI come from the germline V gene. The CDR3 loop is CASSSAPHAGRTYEQYF. For the CDR3, the DNA is TGTGCCAGCAGTTCCGCACCCCACGCCGGTCGAACTTACGAGCAGTACTTC.

The genes are TRBV25-1 and TRBJ2-5; 9 positions agree with TRBD2. The junction had 12 bases not matched to a gene; V was cut back by 4 bases and J by 3 bases. The CDR3 sequence is 17 residues long. Germline V gives CDR1 MGHDK, CDR2 SYGVNS. CDR3 in amino acids: CASSGHGLAIGKETQYF. The CDR3, as DNA: TGTGCCAGCAGTGGACATGGACTAGCGATAGGAAAAGAGACCCAGTACTTC.

The J gene is TRBJ2-2, the V gene TRBV6-1, with no clear D. V shed 2 bases and J shed 5 bases, with 6 bases lying between them. CDR3 length equals 13 residues. CDR1 MNHNS and CDR2 SASEGT come from the germline V gene. The CDR3 nucleotides are TGTGCCAGCAGTGAAATCTTTACCGGGGAGCTGTTTTTT. Translating gives CASSEIFTGELFF.

The CDR3 DNA reads TGTGCCAATACACAGGGGCGGACCGGGGAGCTGTTTTTT. Translated: CANTQGRTGELFF. The V gene is TRBV2, the J gene TRBJ2-2; 7 nucleotides line up with TRBD1. This CDR3 spans 13 amino acids. The germline CDR1 and CDR2 sequences are SNHLY and FYNNEI. V trimming: 10 bases; J trimming: 5 bases; junction bases outside the gene matches: 7.

Many counts were recorded for this clonotype. The V and J genes are TRBV5-1 and TRBJ2-3; 11 bases are shared with TRBD2. CDR1 and CDR2 (germline): SGHRS, YFSETQ. This CDR3 region has 15 residues. V trimming: 5 bases; J trimming: 1 base; junction bases outside the gene matches: 3. The CDR3 nucleotides are TGCGCCAGCAGACAACTAGCGGGAGGCACAGATACGCAGTATTTT. It specifies CASRQLAGGTDTQYF. The full variable domain, rest sourced from reference TRBV5-1 and TRBJ2-3, is KAGVTQTPRYLIKTRGQQVTLSCSPISGHRSVSWYQQTPGQGLQFLFEYFSETQRNKGNFPGRFSGRQFSNSRSEMNVSTLELGDSALYLCASRQLAGGTDTQYFGPGTRLTVL.

In this sample, this clonotype turned up many times. In nucleotides, the CDR3 is TGCGCCAGCAGCCCCGAGGGGGATCAGCCCCAGCATTTT. Protein sequence: CASSPEGDQPQHF. The V gene is TRBV5-1, the J gene TRBJ1-5; TRBD1 might be the D (6 bases). The germline V gene encodes CDR1 SGHRS and CDR2 YFSETQ. V was shortened by 4 bases and J by 5 bases, with 10 bases between the two germline ends. The CDR3 length is 13 residues. The variable domain in full, with the rest retrieved from reference TRBV5-1 and TRBJ1-5, is KAGVTQTPRYLIKTRGQQVTLSCSPISGHRSVSWYQQTPGQGLQFLFEYFSETQRNKGNFPGRFSGRQFSNSRSEMNVSTLELGDSALYLCASSPEGDQPQHFGDGTRLSIL.

The V and J genes are TRBV6-1 and TRBJ1-2; a weak D match, TRBD1 (5 bases). Germline CDR1 reads MNHNS; CDR2 reads SASEGT. The CDR3 runs 11 residues. The ends were cut back, 7 bases at V and 5 bases at J, with 8 bases in the middle. CDR3 DNA: TGTGCCAGCACGCAGGGATATGGCTACACCTTC. Translated, it gives CASTQGYGYTF.

J is TRBJ2-5 and V is TRBV20-1, with 9 bases aligning to TRBD2. CDR1 is DFQATT, CDR2 SNEGSKA, per germline (reference sequence). V shed 6 bases and J 3 bases; nucleotides not matched to a gene: 14. This CDR3 has 16 amino acids. The CDR3 coding sequence is TGCAGTGCGCTTAGTGGAATAGCGGGGGTAAAAGAGACCCAGTACTTC. Translated, it gives CSALSGIAGVKETQYF.

J is TRBJ2-2 and V is TRBV4-2, with TRBD2 identical over 12 bases. CDR3 size: 20 residues. The germline CDR1 and CDR2 sequences are LGHNA and YNFKEQ. V dropped 0 bases and J dropped 3; count of bases not matched to a gene: 11. For the CDR3, the DNA is TGTGCCAGCAGCCAAGATGTTTGGGCTAGCGGGGGGGCAGACACCGGGGAGCTGTTTTTT. Amino acid sequence: CASSQDVWASGGADTGELFF.

This chain uses TRBV29-1 with TRBJ1-2; D not resolved. This CDR3 has 14 amino acids. Germline loops: CDR1 SQVTM, CDR2 ANQGSEA. V lost 4 bases to trimming and J lost 2 bases, with 14 bases between them. The CDR3 DNA is TGCAGCGTTGTAGGGATGGGAAGCAACTATGGCTACACCTTC. Translated: CSVVGMGSNYGYTF.

This clonotype was counted at least ten times. The V gene is TRBV5-1, the J gene TRBJ2-3; tentatively, D is TRBD2 (6 bases). Between the trimmed V and J ends, which lost 0 bases and 2 bases, there was a span of 10 bases. Germline CDR1 is SGHRS and CDR2 is YFSETQ. This CDR3 spans 15 amino acids. The CDR3 protein is CASSLGGVYTDTQYF. CDR3 nucleotides: TGCGCCAGCAGCTTGGGCGGGGTTTACACAGATACGCAGTATTTT.

The V and J genes are TRBV24-1 and TRBJ2-3, with 8 nucleotides matching TRBD1. The germline CDR1 and CDR2 sequences are KGHDR and SFDVKD. The CDR3 sequence is 13 residues long. Trimming cost V 3 bases and J 10 bases; bases outside gene matches: 5. Here the CDR3 DNA reads TGTGCCACCAGTGATCCGGGACAGGTCCCGCAGTATTTT. This encodes CATSDPGQVPQYF.

This clonotype was counted at least ten times. The CDR3 spells CASSPAGGTSYNEQFF. DNA for the CDR3: TGTGCCAGCAGCCCAGCGGGGGGGACCTCCTACAATGAGCAGTTCTTC. The rearrangement links TRBV3-1 to TRBJ2-1, with TRBD2 identical over 10 bases. This CDR3 spans 16 amino acids. V shed 4 bases and J 0 bases; nucleotides not matched to a gene: 3. The V gene's germline CDR1 is LGHDT and CDR2 YNNKEL (reference sequence).

This clonotype appeared a few times. The chain combines TRBV19 with TRBJ1-6, with D perhaps TRBD1 (5 bases). Trimming took 6 bases from V and 5 from J, leaving 14 bases between them. The CDR3 covers 15 residues. Germline V gene sequence: CDR1 LNHDA, CDR2 SQIVND (reference sequence). The CDR3 protein is CASSSTGGDNSPLHF. CDR3 in DNA: TGTGCCAGTAGCAGTACGGGGGGTGATAATTCACCCCTCCACTTT.

This clonotype appeared many times. V gene TRBV10-3 combines with J gene TRBJ2-1, with 13 nucleotides matching TRBD2. Germline values: CDR1 ENHRY, CDR2 SYGVKD. The CDR3 is 16 amino acids. V lost 0 bases to trimming and J lost 9 bases; unmatched junction nucleotides: 5. CDR3 sequence (DNA): TGTGCCATCAGTGAGTCGAGGACTAGCGGGAGTGGTGAGCAGTTCTTC. Translation gives CAISESRTSGSGEQFF.

This clonotype was found many times. The V call is TRBV18, the J call TRBJ2-5, with a tentative D call TRBD1 (5 bases). V lost 4 bases and J 5 bases, leaving 14 bases between the germline ends. The CDR3 consists of 14 residues. CDR1 is KGHSH, CDR2 LQKENI, per germline. CDR3 sequence: CASSLQDKTETQYF. The CDR3 DNA follows: TGTGCCAGCTCACTGCAGGACAAAACGGAGACCCAGTACTTC. Full variable domain (remainder filled in from reference TRBV18 and TRBJ2-5): NAGVMQNPRHLVRRRGQEARLRCSPMKGHSHVYWYRQLPEEGLKFMVYLQKENIIDESGMPKERFSAEFPKEGPSILRIQQVVRGDSAAYFCASSLQDKTETQYFGPGTRLLVL.

In this sample, this clonotype turned up a few times. The chain employs TRBV11-2 and TRBJ2-1; 10 nucleotides match TRBD2. Germline CDR1 SGHAT, CDR2 FQNNGV. The CDR3 contains 18 residues. V was clipped by 3 bases and J by 7 bases; unmatched bases: 15. DNA for the CDR3: TGTGCCAGCAGCTTTATCTTCGGGTCTAGCGGGGGCTCTAATGAGCAGTTCTTC. Its translation is CASSFIFGSSGGSNEQFF.